This TCR beta chain was recorded in a study of T cells in Graves' hyperthyroidism and ophthalmopathy. About this clonotype: What it binds is unknown.

Findings and caveats of the study: Median prediction lead before ophthalmopathy onset was about 6.5 months with the model.

Cells are PBMCs isolated from around 9.4 ml of fresh blood. The CDR3 regions of TCR beta were amplified from RNA transcripts. With the HTBI primer set, the TCR CDR3 went through a first round of RT-PCR. MiXCR, run by TCRdb on the multiplex PCR reads, gives a single entry per CDR3 protein. The table has approximately 400,000 distinct CDR3 sequences, more than 12% seen once. The sequence was obtained from a woman in her twenties or thirties with Graves' hyperthyroidism. The sequenced sample was blood.

The CDR3 spells CASSLAGTSAQETQYF. CDR3 nucleotides: TGCGCCAGCAGCCTAGCTGGGACTAGCGCCCAAGAGACCCAGTACTTC. This chain connects TRBV5-1 to TRBJ2-5; TRBD2 agrees at 10 bases. The CDR3 length is 16 residues. Germline V gene sequence: CDR1 SGHRS, CDR2 YFSETQ. The V segment lost 4 bases and the J segment 1 base; nucleotides outside the gene matches: 7.